This TCR beta chain was captured in a study of T-cell reconstitution after alpha-beta-depleted transplantation in children. The CDR3 length is 13 residues. Germline trimming cut 3 bases from V and 1 base from J; bases unmatched to any gene: 2. Germline V gene data show CDR1 as DFQATT and CDR2 as SNEGSKA (reference sequence). Overall study findings and caveats: As was reported, about two months after transplant, alpha-beta T cells came from several hundred expanded graft clones. Diversity and T-cell counts at one year after transplant derived mostly from new T cells. Surviving recipient T cells and thymic progenitors underlay high day-60 TCRbeta diversity in some patients.

Unique molecular identifiers were used in preparing the TCRbeta library. One entry per CDR3 protein results from TCRdb running MiXCR on the PCR reads. The table lists 300,000 or so distinct CDR3 sequences, roughly 25% of them singletons, with around 9.9% in the top ten. As for this clonotype: Its antigen remains unidentified.

The specimen was PBMCs, mostly from graft donor cells, collected 180 days after TCRalphabeta/CD19-depleted stem cell transplant. The TCR comes from a male patient between 10 and 17 years old who had a stem cell transplant for acute lymphoblastic leukemia, so the T cells may come from the graft donor. This chain joins TRBV20-1 and TRBJ2-7; 8 bases are shared with TRBD2. The CDR3 DNA reads as TGCAGTGCTAGGGGGACTAGGTCCTACGAGCAGTACTTC. Its protein product is CSARGTRSYEQYF.